This is a list of T cell receptor beta chains from one sample in a study of shared clonotypes between healthy human individuals. Data came from immunoSEQ multiplex PCR; TCRdb stores just in-frame clones and leaves some out. This table has some 2 million clones, roughly 95% appearing once. The sample comprised naive CD8+ T cells sorted from blood. These receptors were collected from a man aged 18-30 years in good health. The CDR3 runs from the conserved cysteine through the conserved F or W. D genes are given only for firm matches. Size values are once, few and many counts, or a class for expanded clones, and some rows have none.

d_call j_call v_call cdr3_length clone_size cdr3_nt cdr3_aa
TRBD1 TRBJ1-1 TRBV27 16 - TGTGCCAGCAGACCCCTCTGGACAGGCGTGAACACTGAAGCTTTCTTT CASRPLWTGVNTEAFF
- TRBJ2-5 TRBV27 14 once TGTGCCAGCAGTTTAGGGACCCCGCGAGAGACCCAGTACTTC CASSLGTPRETQYF
- TRBJ1-2 TRBV27 14 - TGTGCCAGCAGTCCCGTGGGCTCTAACTATGGCTACACCTTC CASSPVGSNYGYTF
- TRBJ1-1 TRBV5-6 14 - TGTGCCAGCAGAGGGCTCCGAATGAACACTGAAGCTTTCTTT CASRGLRMNTEAFF
TRBD1 TRBJ2-1 TRBV9 16 once TGTGCCAGCAGCGTAGCGACAGGGGGCCCCTACAATGAGCAGTTCTTC CASSVATGGPYNEQFF
TRBD1 TRBJ1-1 TRBV4-2 15 - TGTGCCAGCAGCCAAGAAACAGGGGCCGACACTGAAGCTTTCTTT CASSQETGADTEAFF
- TRBJ2-2 TRBV30 14 - TGTGCCTGGAGTATCAAGTCGTACACCGGGGAGCTGTTTTTT CAWSIKSYTGELFF
- TRBJ2-5 TRBV29-1 12 once TGCAGCGTCCTCGGACAGACGGAGACCCAGTACTTC CSVLGQTETQYF
- TRBJ1-1 TRBV6-5 12 - TGTGCCAGCCGAAATGGGGGGGCTGAAGCTTTCTTT CASRNGGAEAFF
TRBD2 TRBJ2-3 TRBV5-6 17 - TGTGCCGCCCAAGGGGCTAGCGGGGGGCCGGGCACAGATACGCAGTATTTT CAAQGASGGPGTDTQYF
TRBD1 TRBJ2-7 TRBV29-1 14 - TGCAGCGCAGGACCGGGACAGGGGTCCTACGAGCAGTACTTC CSAGPGQGSYEQYF
- TRBJ2-7 TRBV27 13 few TGTGCCAGCAGTCTGGGACCGACCTACGAGCAGTACTTC CASSLGPTYEQYF
TRBD1 TRBJ2-7 TRBV4-1 15 - TGCGCCAGCAGCCCCCGGACAGGGGGCTCCTACGAGCAGTACTTC CASSPRTGGSYEQYF
- TRBJ1-1 TRBV4-1 14 - TGCGCCAGCAGCCCGGGACCGTTGAACACTGAAGCTTTCTTT CASSPGPLNTEAFF
TRBD2 TRBJ2-3 TRBV29-1 16 - TGCAGCGTTGACGGGAAGCGGGGGGCCGAAACAGATACGCAGTATTTT CSVDGKRGAETDTQYF
- TRBJ2-1 TRBV2 18 - TGTGCCAGCAGTGAAGCGCTTCGTGAAGCGCTCTCCTACAATGAGCAGTTCTTC CASSEALREALSYNEQFF
- TRBJ2-7 TRBV29-1 10 - TGCAGCGTTGCTACCAGCGAGCAGTACTTC CSVATSEQYF
TRBD1 TRBJ1-5 TRBV27 15 - TGTGCCAGCGGAGTGTACAGGGGTAGCAATCAGCCCCAGCATTTT CASGVYRGSNQPQHF
- TRBJ1-1 TRBV28 14 - TGTGCCAGCAGTTACCTTTTGGACGACACTGAAGCTTTCTTT CASSYLLDDTEAFF
- TRBJ1-5 TRBV5-8 14 once TGTGCCAGCAGTCCGGGACCTCTTAATCAGCCCCAGCATTTT CASSPGPLNQPQHF